This T cell receptor beta chain was profiled in a study of T cells in Graves' hyperthyroidism and ophthalmopathy. Looking at the study overall: Initial diagnosis, before any treatment, was when peripheral blood was collected.

The CDR3 contains 17 residues. Germline values: CDR1 MDHEN, CDR2 SYDVKM. Unmatched junction bases numbered 21, after V lost 5 bases and J lost 12 bases. This clonotype was picked up many times. It was RNA transcripts that yielded the amplified TCR beta CDR3 regions. The HTBI set primed first-round TCR CDR3 RT-PCR. A single record per CDR3 protein comes from TCRdb applying MiXCR to the multiplex PCR reads. In the table there are a few hundred thousand distinct CDR3 sequences, about 14% of which are singletons. This receptor was taken from a woman aged 40 to 50 with Graves' hyperthyroidism that later progressed to Graves' ophthalmopathy. V and J are TRBV28 and TRBJ2-1, with TRBD2 identical over 8 bases. The sequenced sample consisted of blood. The CDR3 coding sequence is TGTGCCAGCAGTCTAGGGGAGCGGGAGTGGTTTTCTATGGGGCAGTTCTTC. It codes for CASSLGEREWFSMGQFF.